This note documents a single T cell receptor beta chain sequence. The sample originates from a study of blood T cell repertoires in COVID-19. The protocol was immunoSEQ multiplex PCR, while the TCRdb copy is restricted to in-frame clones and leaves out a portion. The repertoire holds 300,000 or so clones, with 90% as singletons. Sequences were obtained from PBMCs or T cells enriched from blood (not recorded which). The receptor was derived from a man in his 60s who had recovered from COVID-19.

CDR3 amino acids: CASSLGNRNQPQHF. CDR3 DNA sequence: TGTGCCAGCAGCTTAGGCAACAGAAATCAGCCCCAGCATTTT. This chain links TRBV7-9 with TRBJ1-5; no definite D call. V was cut by 1 base and J by 4 bases, with 8 bases left in between. From germline, CDR1 is SEHNR and CDR2 FQNEAQ (reference sequence). The CDR3 has 14 residues.